This paragraph reports one T cell receptor beta chain. Its antigen is not known. The CDR3 consists of 18 residues. The V gene's germline CDR1 is MDHEN and CDR2 SYDVKM. V gave up 1 base and J gave up 5 bases, with 20 bases separating them. In the PCR, 60 Vbeta and 13 Jbeta primers were used. The protocol was immunoSEQ multiplex PCR, while the TCRdb copy is restricted to in-frame clones and leaves out a portion. Among approximately 150,000 clones listed, 60% to 80% were seen once. The sample is drawn from a study of cytomegalovirus exposure and HLA in healthy donors. The overall study: An earlier analysis identified approximately 120 million unique TCR beta sequences in 150 million to 200 million T cells. Most donors, 70% to 85% of a few hundred genotyped, fell in the Caucasian-associated ancestry cluster. Notes on the study in general: Solely CMV serostatus was available to characterize immune exposure. Roughly uniform sequencing depth across donors was assumed, possibly incorrectly.

This sequence joins TRBV28 and TRBJ1-4; maybe TRBD1 (5 bases). The material sequenced was PBMCs. The clonotype originates from a woman aged 40 to 50 in good health and CMV-seronegative. CDR3 sequence reads: CASSLYVAGQGSNEKLFF. The CDR3, as DNA: TGTGCCAGCAGTTTATACGTTGCTGGGCAGGGCTCGAATGAAAAACTGTTTTTT.